The entry that follows covers one T cell receptor (beta chain) sequence. Its antigen is unidentified. The sample holds other DNA sequences that translate to the same CDR3. The sample originates from a study of shared clonotypes between healthy human individuals. Using immunoSEQ multiplex PCR, the repertoire was profiled, and TCRdb retains in-frame clones only, with some absent. The sample shows about 580,000 clones, 95% to 98% of them seen only once. The naive CD8 subset, CD45RO-negative cells positively selected for CCR7, excluded terminally differentiated effector memory CD45RA+ cells. General study findings and limits: Among donors, the sharing of clonotypes was expected to be influenced by sequencing depth.

The germline CDR1 and CDR2 sequences are SGDLS and YYNGEE. The CDR3 contains 15 residues. With 0 bases removed from V and 0 bases from J, the gap between germline ends came to 6 bases. This sequence originates from a man younger than 45 in good health. Sequencing was carried out using naive CD8+ T cells sorted from blood. The gene calls are TRBV9 and TRBJ1-4; no reliable D call. This CDR3 is CASSVGIATNEKLFF. For the CDR3, the DNA is TGTGCCAGCAGCGTAGGCATTGCAACTAATGAAAAACTGTTTTTT. Filled out from reference TRBV9 and TRBJ1-4, the complete variable domain reads DSGVTQTPKHLITATGQRVTLRCSPRSGDLSVYWYQQSLDQGLQFLIQYYNGEERAKGNILERFSAQQFPDLHSELNLSSLELGDSALYFCASSVGIATNEKLFFGSGTQLSVL.